This T cell receptor beta chain was obtained from a study of Graves' ophthalmopathy and Graves' hyperthyroidism. General study points: The model achieved roughly 69% sensitivity and 72% to 85% specificity for ophthalmopathy progression. Clonotypes were expanded in thyroid at above 0.001 frequency, and most also appeared in blood.

Aged 18 to 65, hyperthyroidism patients had new diagnoses of under 2 months' duration. Excluded were patients with other autoimmune diseases, uncontrolled infections, pregnancy or lactation. This CDR3 contains 15 residues. CDR1 is SGHNT, CDR2 YENEEA, per germline. The ends lost 5 bases at V and 5 bases at J; junction bases unmatched: 7. This clonotype was observed a few times. Its antigen remains unknown. As the template, RNA transcripts were used to amplify TCR beta CDR3 regions. Second-round multiplex PCR came after first-round RT-PCR with HTBI primers. Via MiXCR, TCRdb re-called the multiplex PCR reads, giving one row per CDR3 protein. This table holds 450,000 to 600,000 distinct CDR3 sequences, 35% to 45% found once.

The genes are TRBV11-3 and TRBJ2-7; 12 bases match TRBD1. This clonotype was obtained from an adult man with Graves' hyperthyroidism. Sequencing was done on a sample of peripheral blood or thyroid tissue (not recorded which). As DNA, the CDR3 is TGTGCCAGCAGCCCAGCCGGGACAGGGGGCGACGAGCAGTACTTC. This gives the protein CASSPAGTGGDEQYF.